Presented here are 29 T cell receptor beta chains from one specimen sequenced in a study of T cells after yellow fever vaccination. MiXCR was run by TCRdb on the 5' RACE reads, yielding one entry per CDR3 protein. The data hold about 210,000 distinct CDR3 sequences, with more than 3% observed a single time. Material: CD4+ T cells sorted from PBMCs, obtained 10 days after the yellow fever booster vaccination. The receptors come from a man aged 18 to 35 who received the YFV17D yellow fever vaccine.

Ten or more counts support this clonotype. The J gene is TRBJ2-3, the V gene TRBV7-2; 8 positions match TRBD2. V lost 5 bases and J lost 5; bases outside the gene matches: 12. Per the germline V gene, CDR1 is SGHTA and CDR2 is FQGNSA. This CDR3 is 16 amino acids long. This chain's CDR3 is CASSRVASGGIDTQYF. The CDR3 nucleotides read TGTGCCAGCAGCCGCGTTGCCAGCGGGGGAATAGATACGCAGTATTTT.

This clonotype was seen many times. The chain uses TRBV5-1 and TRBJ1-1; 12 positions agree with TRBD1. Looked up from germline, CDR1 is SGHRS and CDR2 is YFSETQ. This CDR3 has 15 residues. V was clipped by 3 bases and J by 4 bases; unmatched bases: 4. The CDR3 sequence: CASSWGQGACTEAFF. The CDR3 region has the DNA TGCGCCAGCAGCTGGGGACAGGGGGCCTGCACTGAAGCTTTCTTT.

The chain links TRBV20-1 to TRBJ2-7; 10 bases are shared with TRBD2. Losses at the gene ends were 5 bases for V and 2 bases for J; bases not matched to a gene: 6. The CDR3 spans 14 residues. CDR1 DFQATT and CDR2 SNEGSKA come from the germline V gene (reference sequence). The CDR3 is CSAPIAGGPYEQYF. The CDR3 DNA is TGCAGTGCTCCTATAGCGGGGGGTCCCTACGAGCAGTACTTC.

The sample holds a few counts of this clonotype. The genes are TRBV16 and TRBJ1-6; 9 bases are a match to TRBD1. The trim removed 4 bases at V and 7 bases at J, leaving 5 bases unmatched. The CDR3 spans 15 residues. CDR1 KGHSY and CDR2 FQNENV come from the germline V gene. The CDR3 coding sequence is TGTGCCAGCAGCCCATCGGACAGGGGCAATTCACCCCTCCACTTT. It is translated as CASSPSDRGNSPLHF.

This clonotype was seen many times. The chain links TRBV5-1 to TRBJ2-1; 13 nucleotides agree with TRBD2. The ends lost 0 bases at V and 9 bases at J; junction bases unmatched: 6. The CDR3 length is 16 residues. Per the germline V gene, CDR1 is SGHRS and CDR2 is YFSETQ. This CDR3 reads CASSLEGLAGVGEQFF. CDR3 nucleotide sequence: TGCGCCAGCAGCTTGGAAGGACTAGCGGGGGTTGGTGAGCAGTTCTTC.

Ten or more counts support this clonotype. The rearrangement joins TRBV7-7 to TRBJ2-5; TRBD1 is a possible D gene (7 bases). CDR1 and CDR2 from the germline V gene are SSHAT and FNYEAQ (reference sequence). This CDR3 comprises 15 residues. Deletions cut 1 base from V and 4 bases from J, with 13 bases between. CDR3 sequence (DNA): TGTGCCAGCAGCTTAGGTTGGCAGGGGGGAGAGACCCAGTACTTC. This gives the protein CASSLGWQGGETQYF.

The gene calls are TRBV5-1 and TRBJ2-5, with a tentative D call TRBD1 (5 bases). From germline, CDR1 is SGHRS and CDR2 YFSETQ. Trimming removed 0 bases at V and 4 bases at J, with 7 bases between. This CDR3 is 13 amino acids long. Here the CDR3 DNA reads TGCGCCAGCAGCTTGGAGGGGATAGAGACCCAGTACTTC. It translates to CASSLEGIETQYF.

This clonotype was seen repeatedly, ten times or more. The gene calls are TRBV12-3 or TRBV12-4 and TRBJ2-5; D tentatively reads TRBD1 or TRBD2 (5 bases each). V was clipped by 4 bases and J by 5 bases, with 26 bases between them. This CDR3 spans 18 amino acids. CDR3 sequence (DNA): TGTGCCAGCAGTTCCGTGGTTTGGGAGTCAGGGCAAGGGGAGACCCAGTACTTC. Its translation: CASSSVVWESGQGETQYF.

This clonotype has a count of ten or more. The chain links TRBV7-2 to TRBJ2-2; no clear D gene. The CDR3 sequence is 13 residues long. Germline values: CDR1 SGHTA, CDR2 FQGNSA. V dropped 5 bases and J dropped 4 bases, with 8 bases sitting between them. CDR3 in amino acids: CASSGRGTGELFF. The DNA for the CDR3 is TGTGCCAGCAGCGGTAGAGGCACCGGGGAGCTGTTTTTT.

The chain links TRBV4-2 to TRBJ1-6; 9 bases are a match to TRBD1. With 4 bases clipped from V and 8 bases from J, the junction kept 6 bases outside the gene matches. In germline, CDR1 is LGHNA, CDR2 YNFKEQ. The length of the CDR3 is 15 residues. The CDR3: CASSPSRDRDSPLHF. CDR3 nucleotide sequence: TGTGCCAGCAGCCCCAGCCGGGACAGGGATTCACCCCTCCACTTT.

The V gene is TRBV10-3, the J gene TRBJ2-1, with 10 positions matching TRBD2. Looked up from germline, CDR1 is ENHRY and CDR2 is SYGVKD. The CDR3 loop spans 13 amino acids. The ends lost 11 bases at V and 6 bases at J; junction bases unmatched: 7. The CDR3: CALSGGAFNEQFF. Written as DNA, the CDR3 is TGTGCCTTGAGCGGGGGGGCATTCAATGAGCAGTTCTTC.

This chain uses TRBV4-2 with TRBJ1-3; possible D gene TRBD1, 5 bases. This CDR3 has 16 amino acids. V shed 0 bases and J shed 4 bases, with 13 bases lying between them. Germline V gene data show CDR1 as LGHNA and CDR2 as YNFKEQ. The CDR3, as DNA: TGTGCCAGCAGCCAAGACCCAAGGGGCGAAGGAAACACCATATATTTT. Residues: CASSQDPRGEGNTIYF.

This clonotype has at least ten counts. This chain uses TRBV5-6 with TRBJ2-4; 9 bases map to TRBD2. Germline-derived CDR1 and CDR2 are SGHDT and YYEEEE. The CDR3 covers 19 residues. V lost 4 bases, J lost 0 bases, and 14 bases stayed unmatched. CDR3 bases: TGTGCCAGCAGCCCTGGGGTAGCGGGGGACGTTATAGCCAAAAACATTCAGTACTTC. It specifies CASSPGVAGDVIAKNIQYF. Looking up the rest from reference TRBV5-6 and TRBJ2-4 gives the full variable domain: DAGVTQSPTHLIKTRGQQVTLRCSPKSGHDTVSWYQQALGQGPQFIFQYYEEEERQRGNFPDRFSGHQFPNYSSELNVNALLLGDSALYLCASSPGVAGDVIAKNIQYFGAGTRLSVL.

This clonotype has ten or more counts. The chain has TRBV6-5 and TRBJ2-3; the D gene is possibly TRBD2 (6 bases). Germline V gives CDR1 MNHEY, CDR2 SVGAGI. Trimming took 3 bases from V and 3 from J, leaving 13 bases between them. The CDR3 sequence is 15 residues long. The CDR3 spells CASSYWAGPTDTQYF. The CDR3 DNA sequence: TGTGCCAGCAGTTATTGGGCGGGGCCAACAGATACGCAGTATTTT.

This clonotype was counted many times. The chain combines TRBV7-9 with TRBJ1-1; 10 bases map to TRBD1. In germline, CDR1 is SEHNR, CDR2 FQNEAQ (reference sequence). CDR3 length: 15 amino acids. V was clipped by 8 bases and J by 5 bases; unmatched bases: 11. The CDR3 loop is CASPTWGQGYTEAFF. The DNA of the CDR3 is TGTGCCAGCCCAACCTGGGGACAGGGGTATACTGAAGCTTTCTTT.

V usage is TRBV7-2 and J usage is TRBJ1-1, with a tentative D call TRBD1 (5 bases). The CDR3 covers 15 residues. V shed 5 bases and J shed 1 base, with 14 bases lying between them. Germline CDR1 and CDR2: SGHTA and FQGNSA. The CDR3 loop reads CASSPHRGGNTEAFF. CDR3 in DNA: TGTGCCAGCAGCCCGCACCGGGGGGGGAACACTGAAGCTTTCTTT.

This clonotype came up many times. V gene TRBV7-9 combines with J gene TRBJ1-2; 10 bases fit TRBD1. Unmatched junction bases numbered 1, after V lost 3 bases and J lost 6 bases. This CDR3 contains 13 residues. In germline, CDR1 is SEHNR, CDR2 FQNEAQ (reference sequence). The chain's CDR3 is CASSLGQGHGYTF. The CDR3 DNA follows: TGTGCCAGCAGCTTGGGACAGGGGCATGGCTACACCTTC.

CDR3 sequence (DNA): TGTGCCAGCTCACAAGGAGGGGGGGGGCGTTATGGTGAGCAGTTCTTC. This gives the protein CASSQGGGGRYGEQFF. J is TRBJ2-1 and V is TRBV6-1, with D maybe TRBD2 (7 bases). The CDR3 extends over 16 amino acids. Germline CDR1 reads MNHNS; CDR2 reads SASEGT. V gave up 8 bases and J gave up 9 bases, with 26 bases separating them.

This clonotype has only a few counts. The CDR3 loop reads CASSEWGLNTDTQYF. The CDR3 nucleotides are TGTGCCAGCAGTGAATGGGGGCTAAACACAGATACGCAGTATTTT. The chain combines TRBV2 with TRBJ2-3; a weak D match, TRBD1 (6 bases). Germline assignment: CDR1 SNHLY and CDR2 FYNNEI. The CDR3 consists of 15 residues. V was clipped by 2 bases and J by 2 bases, with 11 bases between them.

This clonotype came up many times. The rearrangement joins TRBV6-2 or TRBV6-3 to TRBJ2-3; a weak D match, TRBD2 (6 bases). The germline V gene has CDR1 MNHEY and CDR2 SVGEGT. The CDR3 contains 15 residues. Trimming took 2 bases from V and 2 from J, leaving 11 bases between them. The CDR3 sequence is CASSYPSGDTDTQYF. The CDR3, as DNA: TGTGCCAGCAGTTACCCATCGGGGGACACAGATACGCAGTATTTT.

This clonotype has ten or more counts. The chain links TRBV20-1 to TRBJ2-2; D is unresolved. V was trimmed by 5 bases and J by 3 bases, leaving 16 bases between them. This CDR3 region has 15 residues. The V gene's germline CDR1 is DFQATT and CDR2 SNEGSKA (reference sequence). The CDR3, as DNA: TGCAGTGCTCCTCCCTCGGACCCTTACACCGGGGAGCTGTTTTTT. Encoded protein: CSAPPSDPYTGELFF.

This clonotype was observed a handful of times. The CDR3 loop reads CASSYSNRRGETQYF. CDR3 bases: TGTGCCAGCAGTTACTCGAATCGGAGAGGGGAGACCCAGTACTTC. This rearrangement joins TRBV6-5 to TRBJ2-5, with a weak D call TRBD2 (5 bases). The CDR3 runs 15 residues. V was trimmed by 0 bases and J by 5 bases, leaving 13 bases between them. CDR1 MNHEY and CDR2 SVGAGI come from the germline V gene.

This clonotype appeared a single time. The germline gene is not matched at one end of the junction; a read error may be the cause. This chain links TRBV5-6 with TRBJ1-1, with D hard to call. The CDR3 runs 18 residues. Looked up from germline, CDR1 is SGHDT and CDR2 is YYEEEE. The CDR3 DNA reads TGTGACAGCAGCCTGCTTGGGGTGGGCTGGGGTGAGAACACTGAAGCTTTCTTT. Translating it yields CDSSLLGVGWGENTEAFF.

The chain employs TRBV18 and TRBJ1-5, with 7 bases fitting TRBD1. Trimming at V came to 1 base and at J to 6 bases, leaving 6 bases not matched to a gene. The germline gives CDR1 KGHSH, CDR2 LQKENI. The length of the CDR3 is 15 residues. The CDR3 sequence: CASSPQQGPTQPQHF. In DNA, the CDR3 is TGTGCCAGCTCACCACAACAGGGGCCCACTCAGCCCCAGCATTTT. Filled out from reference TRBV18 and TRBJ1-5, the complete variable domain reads NAGVMQNPRHLVRRRGQEARLRCSPMKGHSHVYWYRQLPEEGLKFMVYLQKENIIDESGMPKERFSAEFPKEGPSILRIQQVVRGDSAAYFCASSPQQGPTQPQHFGDGTRLSIL.

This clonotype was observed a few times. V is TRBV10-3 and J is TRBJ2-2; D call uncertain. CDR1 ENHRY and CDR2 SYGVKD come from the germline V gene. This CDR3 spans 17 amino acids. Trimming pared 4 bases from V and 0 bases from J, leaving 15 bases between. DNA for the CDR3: TGTGCCATCAGTGTGTACAGAAAACCAACGAACACCGGGGAGCTGTTTTTT. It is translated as CAISVYRKPTNTGELFF.

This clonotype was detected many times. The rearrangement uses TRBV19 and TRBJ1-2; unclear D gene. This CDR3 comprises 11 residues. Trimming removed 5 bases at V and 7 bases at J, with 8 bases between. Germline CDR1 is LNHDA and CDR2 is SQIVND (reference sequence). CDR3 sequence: CASSGPVGYTF. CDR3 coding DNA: TGTGCCAGTAGTGGCCCGGTTGGCTACACCTTC. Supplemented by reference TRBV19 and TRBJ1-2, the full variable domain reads DGGITQSPKYLFRKEGQNVTLSCEQNLNHDAMYWYRQDPGQGLRLIYYSQIVNDFQKGDIAEGYSVSREKKESFPLTVTSAQKNPTAFYLCASSGPVGYTFGSGTRLTVV.

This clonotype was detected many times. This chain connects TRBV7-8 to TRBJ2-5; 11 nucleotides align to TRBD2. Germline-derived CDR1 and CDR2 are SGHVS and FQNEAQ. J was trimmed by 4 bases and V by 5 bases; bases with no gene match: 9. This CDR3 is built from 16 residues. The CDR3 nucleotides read TGTGCCAGCAGCCCGTCCCGGCTAGCGGGGGGAGAGACCCAGTACTTC. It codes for CASSPSRLAGGETQYF. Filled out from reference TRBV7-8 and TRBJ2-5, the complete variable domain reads GAGVSQSPRYKVAKRGQDVALRCDPISGHVSLFWYQQALGQGPEFLTYFQNEAQLDKSGLPSDRFFAERPEGSVSTLKIQRTQQEDSAVYLCASSPSRLAGGETQYFGPGTRLLVL.

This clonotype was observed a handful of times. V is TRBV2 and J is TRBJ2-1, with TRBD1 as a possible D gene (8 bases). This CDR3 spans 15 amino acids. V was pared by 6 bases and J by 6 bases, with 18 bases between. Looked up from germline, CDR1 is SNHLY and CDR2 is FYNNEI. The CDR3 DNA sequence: TGTGCCAGCAGCGTTGACAGGGGAGGGTTCAATGAGCAGTTCTTC. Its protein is CASSVDRGGFNEQFF.

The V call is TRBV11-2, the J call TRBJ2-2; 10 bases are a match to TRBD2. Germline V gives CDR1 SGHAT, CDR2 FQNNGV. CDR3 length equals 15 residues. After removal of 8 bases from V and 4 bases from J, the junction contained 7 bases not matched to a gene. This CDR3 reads CASRRSGGVTGELFF. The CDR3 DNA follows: TGTGCCAGCCGGCGCAGCGGGGGGGTCACCGGGGAGCTGTTTTTT.